This T cell receptor (beta chain) is from a study of cytomegalovirus exposure and HLA in healthy donors. Notes on the study in general: First-cohort TCR clusters tended to co-occur in the roughly 130 validation repertoires, a later analysis found.

Using immunoSEQ multiplex PCR, the repertoire was profiled, and TCRdb retains in-frame clones only, with some absent. Of around 150,000 clones in the sample, about 82% are singletons; the top ten hold 2% to 2.5%. Remarks on this clone: Its cognate antigen is unknown.

The length of the CDR3 is 16 residues. Germline-derived CDR1 and CDR2 are SNHLY and FYNNEI. Trimming cost V 7 bases and J 0 bases, with 18 bases left between them. The material sequenced was PBMCs. This TCR was sampled from a man aged 25-45 years in good health and CMV-seropositive. The rearrangement links TRBV2 to TRBJ2-5, with a possible D match to TRBD2 (6 bases). The CDR3 region is CASIMSEEGYQETQYF. CDR3 coding DNA: TGTGCCAGCATCATGTCAGAGGAGGGGTACCAAGAGACCCAGTACTTC.